This note documents a single T cell receptor (beta chain) sequence. This clone's antigen is unknown. Base-call qualities are not available, and no considerably larger clone is one nucleotide away. This sample was included in a study of T cell repertoires in cytomegalovirus infection (dated 2019 in TCRdb). Study-level background: Recently identified HLA-C-restricted CMV epitopes, whose presentation resists viral immunomodulation, were targeted by peptide stimulations together with well-studied HLA-B-restricted epitopes. The HLA type of each donor mattered for the analysis, because public TCR beta signatures pointed to carriage of CMV infection along with the matching HLA type. Overall results and qualifications from the work: The ex vivo response was dominated by HLA-C-restricted CMV-specific TCR beta clonotypes, which also provided the single most frequent clonotype in two of eight donors. Carriers of CMV infection plus the relevant HLA type were discriminated by the cumulative frequency of public TCR beta family members in the study cohort and in an independent approximately 360-donor cohort.

The sample's treatment or condition label, decoded: in vitro stimulation with specific CMV peptide epitopes to enrich CMV-specific T cells. Sequencing took place on an Illumina HiSeq 1500. In TCRdb, the public reads were trimmed at Q25 with fastp and aligned with MiXCR, with productive beta chains retained. For every CDR3 protein sequence, its rows merge into one entry that carries the most common genes and DNA. In this sample the table shows roughly 920,000 distinct CDR3 sequences, under 40% of which occur a single time. The ten biggest clones cover 13% of the sample. Sequenced material: cultured CD8+ T cells from PBMCs, taken from culture after CMV antigen stimulation. The sequence was collected from a human donor in good health (CMV status not recorded). Some clones in this sample may be carry-over from other donors' samples.

The DNA reads TGTGCCAGCAGCTTACGCCAGGACTATGGCTACACCTTC. The resulting protein is CASSLRQDYGYTF. The rearranged segments are TRBV7-9 and TRBJ1-2; the D gene is unclear. A distance of 7 bases separates the germline ends of V and J, which lose 2 bases and 3 bases respectively. The germline V gene (reference sequence) provides CDR1 SEHNR and CDR2 FQNEAQ. The CDR3 contains 13 residues, cysteine and phenylalanine counted. Kept here is only the CDR3 DNA, which spans 39 bases and is read in frame from base 1.